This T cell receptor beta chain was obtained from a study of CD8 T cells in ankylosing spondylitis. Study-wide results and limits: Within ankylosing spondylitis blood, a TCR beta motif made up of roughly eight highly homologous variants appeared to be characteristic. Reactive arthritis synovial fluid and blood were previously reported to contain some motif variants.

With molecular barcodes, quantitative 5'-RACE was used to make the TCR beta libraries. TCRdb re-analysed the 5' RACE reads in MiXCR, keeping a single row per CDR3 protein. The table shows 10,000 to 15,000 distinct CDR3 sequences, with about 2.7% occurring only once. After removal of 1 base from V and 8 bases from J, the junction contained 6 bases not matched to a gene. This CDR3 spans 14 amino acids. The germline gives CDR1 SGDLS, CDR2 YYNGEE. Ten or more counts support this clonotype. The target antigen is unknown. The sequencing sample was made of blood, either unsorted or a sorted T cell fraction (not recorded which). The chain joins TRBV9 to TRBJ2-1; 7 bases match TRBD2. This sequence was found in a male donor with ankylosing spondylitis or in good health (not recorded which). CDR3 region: CASSVNAAGDEQFF. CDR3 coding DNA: TGTGCCAGCAGCGTAAACGCCGCGGGGGATGAGCAGTTCTTC.